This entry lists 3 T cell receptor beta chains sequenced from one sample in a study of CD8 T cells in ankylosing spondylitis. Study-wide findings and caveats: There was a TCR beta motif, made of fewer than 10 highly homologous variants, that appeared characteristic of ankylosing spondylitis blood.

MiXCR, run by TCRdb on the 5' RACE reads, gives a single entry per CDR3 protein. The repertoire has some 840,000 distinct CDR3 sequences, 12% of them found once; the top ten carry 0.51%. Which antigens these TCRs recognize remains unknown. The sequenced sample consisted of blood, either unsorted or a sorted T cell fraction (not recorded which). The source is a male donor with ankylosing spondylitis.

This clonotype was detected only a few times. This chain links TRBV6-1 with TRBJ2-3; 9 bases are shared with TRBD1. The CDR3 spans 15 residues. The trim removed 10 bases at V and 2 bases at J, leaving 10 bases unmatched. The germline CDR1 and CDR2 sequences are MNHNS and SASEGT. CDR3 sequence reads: CAITLGTGLTDTQYF. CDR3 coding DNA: TGTGCCATTACACTCGGGACAGGGCTCACAGATACGCAGTATTTT.

In DNA, the CDR3 is TGTGCCAGCAGCAAGATGACAGAGAACACTGAAGCTTTCTTT. It specifies CASSKMTENTEAFF. The V call is TRBV5-4, the J call TRBJ1-1, with D perhaps TRBD1 (5 bases). The V gene lost 4 bases and the J gene lost 1 base, with 11 bases spanning the gap. This CDR3 region has 14 residues. CDR1 and CDR2 from the germline V gene are SGHNT and YYREEE (reference sequence).

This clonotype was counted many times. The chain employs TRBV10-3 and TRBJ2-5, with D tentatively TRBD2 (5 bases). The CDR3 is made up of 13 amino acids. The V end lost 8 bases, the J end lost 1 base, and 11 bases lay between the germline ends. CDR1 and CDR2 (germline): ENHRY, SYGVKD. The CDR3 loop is CAIGSGSQETQYF. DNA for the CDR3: TGTGCCATCGGGTCGGGGTCCCAAGAGACCCAGTACTTC.